This TCR beta chain was obtained from a study of T cells in Graves' hyperthyroidism and ophthalmopathy. What was amplified from RNA transcripts were TCR beta CDR3 regions. Primed by the HTBI set, a first-round RT-PCR was run on the TCR CDR3. TCRdb ran MiXCR on the multiplex PCR reads and lists one entry per CDR3 protein. The table has hundreds of thousands of distinct CDR3 sequences, about 43% seen once; the top ten hold about 8.2%. With regard to this clonotype: Sequence at one end of the junction differs from germline and may be a read error.

The CDR3 length is 15 residues. CDR1 and CDR2 from the germline V gene are SGHTA and FQGNSA. The rearrangement links TRBV7-2 to TRBJ1-5; 7 positions match TRBD1. The sample was peripheral blood or thyroid tissue (not recorded which). The receptor's source is a woman aged 18-29 years with Graves' hyperthyroidism. CDR3 DNA sequence: TGCGCCAGCAGCCAAGGGACAGATTATAATCAGCCCCAGCATTTT. It yields the protein CASSQGTDYNQPQHF.